This TCR beta chain was sequenced during a study of cytomegalovirus exposure and HLA in healthy donors. In the PCR, 60 Vbeta and 13 Jbeta primers were used. TCRdb keeps only in-frame clones here, not all; method: immunoSEQ multiplex PCR. The data hold about 130,000 clones, with approximately 70% observed a single time. This CDR3 has 15 amino acids. The V segment lost 4 bases and the J segment 4 bases; nucleotides outside the gene matches: 7. Germline lookup yields CDR1 MDHEN and CDR2 SYDVKM. Study-wide findings and caveats: In a later analysis, across HLA loci, associated TCR counts were highest for DRB1, lowest for HLA-C. Later analysis suggested links between common viral pathogens and several top significant clusters.

Comment on this clone: The antigen is not known.

The TCR was taken from a man aged 55 to 70 in good health and CMV-seropositive. The sample consisted of PBMCs. The gene calls are TRBV28 and TRBJ1-3; 7 bases fit TRBD1. The CDR3 DNA follows: TGTGCCAGCAGTTCACCGGGACAGTCCGGAAACACCATATATTTT. Translated: CASSSPGQSGNTIYF.